The clone carrying this T cell receptor (beta chain) was found once. The data belong to a study of shared clonotypes between healthy human individuals. Study overall: A donor's plate count was three for CD4 naive and three for CD4 memory; CD8 naive had two and CD8 memory one.

CD45RO negativity and positive selection for CCR7 defined naive CD8 cells, a population that excluded terminally differentiated effector memory CD45RA+ cells. Profiled with immunoSEQ multiplex PCR; TCRdb holds only in-frame clones, not every one. Of about 2.1 million clones listed, about 92% are singletons. V lost 1 base and J 6 bases, leaving 10 bases between the germline ends. The CDR3 is made up of 13 amino acids. The V gene's germline CDR1 is SGHAT and CDR2 FQNNGV. The TCR was taken from a man aged 18 to 35 in good health. Some clones in this sample may be carry-over from other donors' samples. This rearrangement joins TRBV11-2 to TRBJ2-7; no firm D call. The sequenced material came from naive CD8+ T cells from PBMCs. The CDR3: CASSLVDALEQYF. The CDR3 bases are TGTGCCAGCAGCTTAGTGGACGCTCTCGAGCAGTACTTC.